Below, 8 T cell receptor beta chains from the same sample are listed, as sequenced in a study of T cell repertoires in cytomegalovirus infection. In TCRdb, the reads were re-called with MiXCR into one record per CDR3 protein. The sample gives some 220,000 distinct CDR3 sequences, 35% to 40% of which show up once; over 45% is in the top ten. For these receptors, no antigen is known. This specimen was CD8+ T cells from cultured PBMCs, taken from culture after CMV antigen stimulation. These receptors were collected from a human donor in good health (CMV status not recorded). Some clones in this sample may be carry-over from other donors' samples.

There are a few counts of this clonotype. The chain links TRBV27 to TRBJ1-2; TRBD1 matches 7 bases. This CDR3 has 12 residues. V lost 6 bases, J lost 10 bases, and 8 bases stayed unmatched. Germline CDR1 MNHEY, CDR2 SMNVEV (reference sequence). In nucleotides, the CDR3 is TGTGCCAGCAGCCTGAGGGGGCGGAACTACACCTTC. Translating it yields CASSLRGRNYTF.

This rearrangement joins TRBV12-5 to TRBJ2-1, with D hard to call. This CDR3 has 13 amino acids. Trimming left V 1 base short and J 10 bases short, with 11 bases between. CDR1 is LGHNT, CDR2 FRNRAP, per germline. CDR3 in amino acids: CASGLGTKLEQFF. The CDR3 DNA is TGTGCTAGTGGTTTGGGTACTAAATTAGAGCAGTTCTTC.

The chain carries TRBV2 and TRBJ2-3, with 8 bases identical to TRBD2. From germline, CDR1 is SNHLY and CDR2 FYNNEI. The CDR3 extends over 14 amino acids. Trimming took 6 bases from V and 4 from J; bases not matched to a gene: 6. The CDR3: CASRGLGDADTQYF. The CDR3 bases are TGTGCCAGCAGGGGACTAGGAGATGCAGATACGCAGTATTTT.

In its sample, this clonotype was seen a few times. The genes are TRBV7-6 and TRBJ1-1; D possibly corresponds to TRBD1 (5 bases). Germline V CDR1 and CDR2: SGHVS, FNYEAQ. The CDR3 runs 13 residues. V was clipped by 3 bases and J by 4 bases, with 9 bases between them. As DNA, the CDR3 is TGTGCCAGCAGCTTTGGGGGGGTCACTGAAGCTTTCTTT. Amino acids: CASSFGGVTEAFF.

This clonotype was observed a few times. J is TRBJ2-7 and V is TRBV23-1; TRBD2 matches at 7 bases. TRBV23-1 is identified as an open reading frame with a role that is uncertain. V gave up 10 bases and J gave up 0 bases; unmatched junction bases: 6. The CDR3 runs to 13 residues. The CDR3 DNA follows: TGCGCCAACCCGCGGGAGCACTCCTACGAGCAGTACTTC. Amino acids: CANPREHSYEQYF.

A few counts support this clonotype. The chain couples TRBV4-1 to TRBJ1-2; D is undetermined. CDR3 length equals 15 residues. Germline CDR1 and CDR2: MGHRA and YSYEKL. V dropped 1 base and J dropped 1 base, with 10 bases sitting between them. CDR3 protein: CASSQAGMGNYGYTF. Written as DNA, the CDR3 is TGCGCCAGCAGCCAAGCGGGTATGGGTAACTATGGCTACACCTTC.

This clonotype has a count of ten or more. J is TRBJ2-5 and V is TRBV7-2; the D call may be TRBD1 or TRBD2 (5 bases each). Trimming removed 5 bases at V and 5 bases at J, with 15 bases between. CDR1 is SGHTA, CDR2 FQGNSA, per germline. CDR3 length: 14 amino acids. The CDR3 here is CASSEGNWAETQYF. As DNA, the CDR3 is TGTGCCAGCAGCGAGGGGAACTGGGCGGAGACCCAGTACTTC. Full variable domain (remainder filled in from reference TRBV7-2 and TRBJ2-5): GAGVSQSPSNKVTEKGKDVELRCDPISGHTALYWYRQSLGQGLEFLIYFQGNSAPDKSGLPSDRFSAERTGGSVSTLTIQRTQQEDSAVYLCASSEGNWAETQYFGPGTRLLVL.

The V call is TRBV6-5, the J call TRBJ1-2; D remains ambiguous. V lost 0 bases to trimming and J lost 0 bases, with 5 bases between them. Looked up from germline, CDR1 is MNHEY and CDR2 is SVGAGI. This CDR3 region has 14 residues. The CDR3 reads CASSYSGANYGYTF. The CDR3 DNA sequence: TGTGCCAGCAGTTACTCCGGGGCTAACTATGGCTACACCTTC.